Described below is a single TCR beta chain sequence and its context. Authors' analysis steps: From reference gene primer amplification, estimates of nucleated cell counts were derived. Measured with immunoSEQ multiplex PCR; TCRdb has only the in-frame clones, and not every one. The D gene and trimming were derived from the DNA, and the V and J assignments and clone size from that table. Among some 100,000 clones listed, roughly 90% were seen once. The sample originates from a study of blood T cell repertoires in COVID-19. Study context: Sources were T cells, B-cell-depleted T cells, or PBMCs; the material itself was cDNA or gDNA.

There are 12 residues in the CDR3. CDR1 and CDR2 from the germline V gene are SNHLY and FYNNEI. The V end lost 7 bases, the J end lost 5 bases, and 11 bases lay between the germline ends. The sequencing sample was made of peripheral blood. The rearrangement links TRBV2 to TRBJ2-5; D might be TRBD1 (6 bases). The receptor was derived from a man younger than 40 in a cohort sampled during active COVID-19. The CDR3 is CASKMQGETQYF. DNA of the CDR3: TGTGCCAGCAAAATGCAGGGGGAGACCCAGTACTTC.